This TCR beta chain was obtained from a study of OX40 agonist ivuxolimab in advanced cancers. About the full investigation: Ivuxolimab was a fully human IgG2 agonistic monoclonal antibody targeting the costimulatory receptor OX40 (CD134). Intravenous ivuxolimab was administered to patients every 2 weeks at six dose levels: 0.01, 0.1, 0.3, 1.5, 3 and 10 mg/kg. Of the 50 or so patients in dose escalation, about 20 had hepatocellular carcinoma, about 15 had melanoma, 9 had renal cell carcinoma and 9 had head and neck cancer. In the dose-escalation cohort, approximately 82% of patients were male, and the mean age was around 60 years with a range of roughly 20 to 85. Patients were allowed to have had prior anti-PD-1, anti-PD-L1 or anti-CTLA-4 therapy, and approximately 40% of the dose-escalation patients had previously received checkpoint inhibitors. Three dose-escalation patients achieved partial responses, one with hepatocellular carcinoma and two with cutaneous melanoma. Peripheral TCRbeta sequencing aimed to test whether ivuxolimab altered TCR sequence diversity and caused clonal T-cell expansion. The paper covers the monotherapy dose-escalation part of the phase I ivuxolimab trial, which included N of about 50 patients.

The trial excluded patients who had a history of autoimmune disease or were on systemic immunosuppression. Peripheral blood for TCR sequencing was collected from all dose cohorts at baseline, on cycle 4 day 1, and on cycle 7 day 1. The samples were taken from a phase I, first-in-human, multicenter, open-label dose-escalation trial of ivuxolimab. The trial enrolled adults with locally advanced or metastatic head and neck squamous cell, hepatocellular, melanoma or renal cell carcinoma. Before TCR sequencing, CD4+ T cells and CD8+ T cells were sorted from peripheral blood as separate populations. A note on this clone: The antigen this receptor binds is unknown. Base qualities are not at hand, and no much larger clone is one base apart.

Study-wide conclusions, independent of this receptor: The antigen specificity of the clonally expanded peripheral T cells was not determined. In the 0.1-3.0 mg/kg groups, partial responders had among the lowest normalized peripheral clonal expansion, particularly in CD8+ T cells. Low levels of normalized T-cell clonal expansion were also seen in some patients who did not respond. After ivuxolimab, expanded clones were on average more numerous among CD8+ T cells than among CD4+ T cells. Clonal expansion of both CD4+ and CD8+ blood T cells was observed from baseline to week 6 at doses 0.1 to 3.0 mg/kg.

Genomic DNA was extracted from sorted cells for sequencing of the TCRbeta CDR3 region. TCRbeta CDR3 regions were sequenced using the immunoSEQ Assay. The table was pulled from immuneACCESS by TCRdb, which kept in-frame rearrangements only. Such tables lose some clones; where checked, under half of the loss comes from unresolved V genes, and the rest has no known cause. The sample records approximately 40,000 clones, more than 70% of which are singletons. 20% to 30% of the sample belongs to the ten largest clones. The CDR3 runs 15 amino acids, cysteine and phenylalanine included. Only CDR3 DNA is held: 45 bases, read in frame from base 1. The germline V gene encodes CDR1 MNHEY and CDR2 SVGAGI. Unmatched junction bases come to 4, with V trimmed by 1 base and J by 2 bases.

This material consisted of CD4+ or CD8+ T cells sorted from blood, taken in a trial of the OX40 agonist ivuxolimab. The TCR originated in an adult with an advanced solid tumor such as melanoma, head and neck, liver or kidney cancer. Here the chain combines TRBV6-5 and TRBJ2-5, with TRBD2 matching 7 junction bases. CDR3 reads: CASSYWEGNQETQYF. The nucleotides are TGTGCCAGCAGTTACTGGGAGGGTAATCAAGAGACCCAGTACTTC.